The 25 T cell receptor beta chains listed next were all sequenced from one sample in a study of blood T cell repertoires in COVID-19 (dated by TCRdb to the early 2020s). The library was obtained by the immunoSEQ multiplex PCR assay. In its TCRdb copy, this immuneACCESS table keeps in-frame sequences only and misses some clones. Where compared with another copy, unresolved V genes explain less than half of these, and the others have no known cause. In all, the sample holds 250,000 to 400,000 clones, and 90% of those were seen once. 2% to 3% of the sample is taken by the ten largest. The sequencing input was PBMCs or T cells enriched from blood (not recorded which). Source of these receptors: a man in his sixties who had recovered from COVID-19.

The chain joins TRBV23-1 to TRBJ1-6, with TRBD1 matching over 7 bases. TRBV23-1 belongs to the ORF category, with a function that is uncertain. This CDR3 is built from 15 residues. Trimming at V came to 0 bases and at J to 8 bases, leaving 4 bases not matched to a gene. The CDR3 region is CASSQSGRGDSPLHF. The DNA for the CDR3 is TGCGCCAGCAGTCAATCGGGCAGGGGGGATTCACCCCTCCACTTT.

This CDR3 is CASSYGQGKALHF. In DNA form, the CDR3 reads TGTGCCAGCAGTTACGGACAGGGTAAAGCCCTCCACTTT. The rearrangement links TRBV6-2 or TRBV6-3 to TRBJ1-6; 8 bases are shared with TRBD1. Germline V gives CDR1 MNHEY, CDR2 SVGEGT. The CDR3 covers 13 residues. The junction had 5 bases not matched to a gene; V was cut back by 2 bases and J by 14 bases.

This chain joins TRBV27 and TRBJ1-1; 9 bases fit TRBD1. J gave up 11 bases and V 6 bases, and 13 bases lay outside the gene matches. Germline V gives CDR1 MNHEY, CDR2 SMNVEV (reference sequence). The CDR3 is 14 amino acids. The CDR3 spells CASRAGTGRNGAFF. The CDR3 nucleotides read TGTGCCAGCAGGGCTGGGACAGGGCGGAACGGGGCTTTCTTT.

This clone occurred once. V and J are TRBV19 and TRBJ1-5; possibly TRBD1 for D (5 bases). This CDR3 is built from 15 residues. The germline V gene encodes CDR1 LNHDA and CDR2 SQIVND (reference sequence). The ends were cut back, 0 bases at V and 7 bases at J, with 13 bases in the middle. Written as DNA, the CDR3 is TGTGCCAGTAGTATAGATGGTCGGGGGGGACAGCCCCAGCATTTT. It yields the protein CASSIDGRGGQPQHF.

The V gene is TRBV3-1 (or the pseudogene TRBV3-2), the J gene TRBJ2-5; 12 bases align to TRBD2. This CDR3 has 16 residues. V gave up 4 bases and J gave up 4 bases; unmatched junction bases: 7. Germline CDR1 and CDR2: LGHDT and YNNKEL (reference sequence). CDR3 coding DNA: TGTGCCAGCAGCCCCTCTAGCGGGGGGGCCGTAGAGACCCAGTACTTC. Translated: CASSPSSGGAVETQYF.

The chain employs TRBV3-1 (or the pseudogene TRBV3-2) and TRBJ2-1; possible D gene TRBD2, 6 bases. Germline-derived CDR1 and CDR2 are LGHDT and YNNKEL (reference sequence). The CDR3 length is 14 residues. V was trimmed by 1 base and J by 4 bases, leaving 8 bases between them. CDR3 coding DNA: TGTGCCAGCAGCCAAGGGCTAGCGTACAATGAGCAGTTCTTC. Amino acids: CASSQGLAYNEQFF.

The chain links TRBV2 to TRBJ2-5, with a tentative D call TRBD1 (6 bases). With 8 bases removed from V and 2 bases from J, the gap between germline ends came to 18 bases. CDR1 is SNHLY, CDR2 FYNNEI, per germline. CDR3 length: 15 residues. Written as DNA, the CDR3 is TGTGCCAGCCGGAAGGGAGCAGGGGTACAAGAGACCCAGTACTTC. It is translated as CASRKGAGVQETQYF.

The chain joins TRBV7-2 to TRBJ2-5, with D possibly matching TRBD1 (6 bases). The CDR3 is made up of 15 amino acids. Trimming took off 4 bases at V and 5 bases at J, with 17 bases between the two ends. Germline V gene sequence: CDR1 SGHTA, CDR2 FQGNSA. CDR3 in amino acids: CASSYVQGWGETQYF. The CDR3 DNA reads TGTGCCAGCAGCTACGTACAGGGTTGGGGCGAGACCCAGTACTTC.

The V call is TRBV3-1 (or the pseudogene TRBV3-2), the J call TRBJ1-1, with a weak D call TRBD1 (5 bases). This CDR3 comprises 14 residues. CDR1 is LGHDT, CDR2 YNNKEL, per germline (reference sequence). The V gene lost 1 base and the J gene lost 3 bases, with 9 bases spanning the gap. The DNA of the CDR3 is TGTGCCAGCAGCCAAGTGGGGGGGGACACTGAAGCTTTCTTT. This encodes CASSQVGGDTEAFF.

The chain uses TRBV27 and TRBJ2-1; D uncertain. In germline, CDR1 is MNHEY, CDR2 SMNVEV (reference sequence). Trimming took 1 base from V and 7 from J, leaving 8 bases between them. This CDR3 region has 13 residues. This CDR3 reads CASSLYYGNEQFF. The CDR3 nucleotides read TGTGCCAGCAGTTTATATTACGGGAATGAGCAGTTCTTC.

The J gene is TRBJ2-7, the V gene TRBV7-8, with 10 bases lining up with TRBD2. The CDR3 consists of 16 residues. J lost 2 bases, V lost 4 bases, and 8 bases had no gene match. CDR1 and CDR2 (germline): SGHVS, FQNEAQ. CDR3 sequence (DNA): TGTGCCAGCAGCTCTATACGGACTAGCGGAACCTACGAGCAGTACTTC. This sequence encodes CASSSIRTSGTYEQYF.

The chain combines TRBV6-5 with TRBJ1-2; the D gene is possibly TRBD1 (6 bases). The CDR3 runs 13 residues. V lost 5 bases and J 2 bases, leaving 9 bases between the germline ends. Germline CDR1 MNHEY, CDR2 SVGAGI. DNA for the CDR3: TGTGCCAGCAGTACCGGACAGAACTATGGCTACACCTTC. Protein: CASSTGQNYGYTF.

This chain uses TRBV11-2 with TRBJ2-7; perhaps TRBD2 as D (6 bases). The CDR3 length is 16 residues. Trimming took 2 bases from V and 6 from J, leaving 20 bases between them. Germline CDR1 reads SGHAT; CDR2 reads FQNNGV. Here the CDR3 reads CASSLNLGGEPPEQYF. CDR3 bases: TGTGCCAGCAGCTTAAATCTAGGCGGGGAACCACCCGAGCAGTACTTC. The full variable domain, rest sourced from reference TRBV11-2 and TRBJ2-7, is EAGVAQSPRYKIIEKRQSVAFWCNPISGHATLYWYQQILGQGPKLLIQFQNNGVVDDSQLPKDRFSAERLKGVDSTLKIQPAKLEDSAVYLCASSLNLGGEPPEQYFGPGTRLTVT.

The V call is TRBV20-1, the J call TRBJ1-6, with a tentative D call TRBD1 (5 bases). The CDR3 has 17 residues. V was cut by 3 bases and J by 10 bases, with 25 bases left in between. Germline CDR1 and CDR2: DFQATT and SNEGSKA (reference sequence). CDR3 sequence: CSASARAGTGFGSPLHF. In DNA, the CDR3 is TGCAGTGCTAGTGCGCGTGCGGGGACGGGATTCGGATCACCCCTCCACTTT.

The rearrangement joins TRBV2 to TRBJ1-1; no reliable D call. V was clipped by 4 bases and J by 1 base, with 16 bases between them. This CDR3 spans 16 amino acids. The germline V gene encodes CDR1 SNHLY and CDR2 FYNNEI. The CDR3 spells CASSGSTGIRNTEAFF. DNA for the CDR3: TGTGCCAGCAGTGGGTCAACGGGGATTCGGAACACTGAAGCTTTCTTT. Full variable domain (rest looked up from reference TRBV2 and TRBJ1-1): EPEVTQTPSHQVTQMGQEVILRCVPISNHLYFYWYRQILGQKVEFLVSFYNNEISEKSEIFDDQFSVERPDGSNFTLKIRSTKLEDSAMYFCASSGSTGIRNTEAFFGQGTRLTVV.

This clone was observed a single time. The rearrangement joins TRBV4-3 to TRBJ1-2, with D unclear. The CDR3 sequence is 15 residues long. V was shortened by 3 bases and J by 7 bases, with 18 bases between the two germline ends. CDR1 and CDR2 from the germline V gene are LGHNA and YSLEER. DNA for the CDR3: TGCGCCAGCAGCCAGGCTGTCATAGCCTCCGCTGGCTACACCTTC. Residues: CASSQAVIASAGYTF.

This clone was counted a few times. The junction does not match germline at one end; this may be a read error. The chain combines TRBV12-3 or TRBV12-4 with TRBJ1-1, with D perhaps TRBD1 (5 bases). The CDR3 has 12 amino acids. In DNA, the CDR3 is TGTGCCAGCAGTTCCACACCCAGCCCAGGGTCCTTT. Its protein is CASSSTPSPGSF.

The CDR3 sequence is CASSEAALDWPLGYTF. The CDR3 bases are TGTGCCAGCAGTGAAGCGGCCCTTGACTGGCCGCTTGGCTACACCTTC. The chain has TRBV6-1 and TRBJ1-2; D is uncertain. V dropped 0 bases and J dropped 7 bases, with 18 bases sitting between them. Germline assignment: CDR1 MNHNS and CDR2 SASEGT. CDR3 length: 16 residues.

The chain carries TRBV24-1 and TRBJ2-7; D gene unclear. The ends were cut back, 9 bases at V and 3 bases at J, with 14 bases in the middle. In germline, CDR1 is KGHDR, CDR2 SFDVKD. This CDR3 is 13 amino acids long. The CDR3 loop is CATRWRTDYEQYF. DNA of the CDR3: TGTGCCACCCGTTGGAGAACCGACTACGAGCAGTACTTC.

CDR3 residues: CATSRTGLSTNEKLFF. The CDR3 nucleotides read TGTGCCACCAGCAGAACAGGGTTGTCCACTAATGAAAAACTGTTTTTT. This chain links TRBV15 with TRBJ1-4; weak D call: TRBD1 (6 bases). From germline, CDR1 is LNHNV and CDR2 YYDKDF (reference sequence). The germline V and J ends were trimmed by 2 bases and 2 bases, with 12 bases remaining between them. This CDR3 is 16 amino acids long.

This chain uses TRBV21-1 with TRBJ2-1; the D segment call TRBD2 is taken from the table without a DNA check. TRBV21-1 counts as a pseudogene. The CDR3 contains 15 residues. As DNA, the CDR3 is TGTGCCAGCAGCAGATACCTAGTGCCCTACAATGAGCAGTTCTTC. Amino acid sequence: CASSRYLVPYNEQFF.

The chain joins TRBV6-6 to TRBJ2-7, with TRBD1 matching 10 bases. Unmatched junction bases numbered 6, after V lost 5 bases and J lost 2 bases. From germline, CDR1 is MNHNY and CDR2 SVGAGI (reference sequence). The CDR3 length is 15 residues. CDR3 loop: CASSPPGQGTYEQYF. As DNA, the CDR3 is TGTGCCAGCAGTCCTCCGGGACAGGGGACCTACGAGCAGTACTTC.

The CDR3 DNA reads TGTGCCAGCAGCGTAGCTAGGACAGGGCTGAACACCGGGGAGCTGTTTTTT. This encodes CASSVARTGLNTGELFF. The genes are TRBV9 and TRBJ2-2, with TRBD1 matching 8 bases. There are 17 residues in the CDR3. Germline CDR1 reads SGDLS; CDR2 reads YYNGEE. V dropped 0 bases and J dropped 1; count of bases not matched to a gene: 5.

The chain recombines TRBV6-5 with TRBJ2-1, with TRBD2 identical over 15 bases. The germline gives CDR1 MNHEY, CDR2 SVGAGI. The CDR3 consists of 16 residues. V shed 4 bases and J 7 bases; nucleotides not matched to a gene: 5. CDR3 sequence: CASSLWTSGRANEQFF. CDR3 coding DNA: TGTGCCAGCAGTTTATGGACTAGCGGGAGGGCTAATGAGCAGTTCTTC.

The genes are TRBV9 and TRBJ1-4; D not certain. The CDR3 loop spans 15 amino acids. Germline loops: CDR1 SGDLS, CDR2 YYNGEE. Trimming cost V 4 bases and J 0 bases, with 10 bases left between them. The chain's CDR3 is CASSPLGATNEKLFF. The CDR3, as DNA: TGTGCCAGCAGCCCCCTGGGCGCAACTAATGAAAAACTGTTTTTT.